This T cell receptor beta chain came from a study of identical twins. Points from the study as a whole: Reduced insertions were recorded for abundant cord blood beta clonotypes, with no such pattern in memory repertoires.

Unique molecular identifiers were in the cDNA, with template-switch universal primer binding. TCRdb re-analysed the 5' RACE reads in MiXCR, keeping a single row per CDR3 protein. There are about 530,000 distinct CDR3 sequences in the sample; 13% to 15% occur only once, and about 0.47% lies in the top ten. On this clonotype: The antigen is unknown.

This same sample was also part of a study on yellow fever vaccine responses in identical twins.

This clonotype was sampled from a woman between 18 and 29 years old in good health. What was sequenced was CD4+ T cells sorted from blood.

The DNA of the CDR3 is TGTGCCAGCAGACCGGCCGGGACAGGGTACGAGCAGTACTTC. As protein: CASRPAGTGYEQYF. The chain carries TRBV12-3 or TRBV12-4 and TRBJ2-7; 9 bases agree with TRBD1. V shed 6 bases, J shed 4 bases, and the junction held 7 bases outside the gene matches. The length of the CDR3 is 14 residues.